The clone carrying this T cell receptor (beta chain) appeared a few times. Its matching antigen is unknown. Using unique molecular identifiers, the investigators prepared the TCRbeta library. TCRdb itself ran the PCR reads through MiXCR, one entry per CDR3 protein. The sample contains 610,000 or so distinct CDR3 sequences, about a quarter of which appear only once. The sample comes from a study of T-cell reconstitution after alpha-beta-depleted transplantation in children. Study-wide results and limits: It was surviving recipient T cells and thymic progenitors that gave some patients high TCRbeta diversity at day 60. Several hundred expanded graft clones reportedly gave rise to the alpha-beta T cells present about two months after transplant. From newly produced T cells came most of the T-cell counts and diversity one year after transplant.

Per the germline V gene, CDR1 is MNHEY and CDR2 is SMNVEV (reference sequence). V lost 6 bases, J lost 5 bases, and 9 bases stayed unmatched. This CDR3 contains 14 residues. The TCR originated in a boy under two years old with Wiskott-Aldrich syndrome, due to receive a stem cell transplant. The chain joins TRBV27 to TRBJ2-7; TRBD2 matches at 8 bases. The material was PBMCs, obtained before TCRalphabeta/CD19-depleted stem cell transplant. CDR3 sequence: CASSLGLAMDEQYF. In nucleotides, the CDR3 is TGTGCCAGCAGCCTCGGACTAGCAATGGACGAGCAGTACTTC.